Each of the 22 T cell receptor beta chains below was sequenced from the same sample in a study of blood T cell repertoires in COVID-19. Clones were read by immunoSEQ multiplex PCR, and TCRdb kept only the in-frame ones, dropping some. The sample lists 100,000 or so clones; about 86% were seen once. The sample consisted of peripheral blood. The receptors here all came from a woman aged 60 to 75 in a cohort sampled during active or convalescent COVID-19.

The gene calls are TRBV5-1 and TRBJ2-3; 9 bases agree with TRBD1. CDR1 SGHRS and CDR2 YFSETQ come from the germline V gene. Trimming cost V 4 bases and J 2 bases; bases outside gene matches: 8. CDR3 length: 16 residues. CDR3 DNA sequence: TGCGCCAGCAGCGGAACAGGGGGCTCCACCACAGATACGCAGTATTTT. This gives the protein CASSGTGGSTTDTQYF. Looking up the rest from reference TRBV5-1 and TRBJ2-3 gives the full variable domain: KAGVTQTPRYLIKTRGQQVTLSCSPISGHRSVSWYQQTPGQGLQFLFEYFSETQRNKGNFPGRFSGRQFSNSRSEMNVSTLELGDSALYLCASSGTGGSTTDTQYFGPGTRLTVL.

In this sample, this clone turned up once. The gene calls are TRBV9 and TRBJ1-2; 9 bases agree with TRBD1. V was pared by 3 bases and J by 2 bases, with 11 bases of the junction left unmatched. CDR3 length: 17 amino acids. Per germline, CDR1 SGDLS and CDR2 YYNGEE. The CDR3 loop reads CASSASTLGTGNYGYTF. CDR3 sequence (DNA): TGTGCCAGCAGCGCGAGCACCCTCGGGACAGGGAACTATGGCTACACCTTC.

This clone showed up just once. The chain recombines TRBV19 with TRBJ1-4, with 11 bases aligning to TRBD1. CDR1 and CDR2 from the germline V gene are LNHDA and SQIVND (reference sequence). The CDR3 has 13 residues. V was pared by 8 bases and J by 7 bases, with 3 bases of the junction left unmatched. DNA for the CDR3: TGTGCCAGTGGGGACAGGGGGTTTGAAAAACTGTTTTTT. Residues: CASGDRGFEKLFF.

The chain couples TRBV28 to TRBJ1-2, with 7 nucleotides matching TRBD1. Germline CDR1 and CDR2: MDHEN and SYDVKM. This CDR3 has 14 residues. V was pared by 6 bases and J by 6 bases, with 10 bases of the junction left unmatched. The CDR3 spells CASSPDRARHGYTF. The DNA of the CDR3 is TGTGCCAGCAGCCCCGACAGGGCGAGACATGGCTACACCTTC.

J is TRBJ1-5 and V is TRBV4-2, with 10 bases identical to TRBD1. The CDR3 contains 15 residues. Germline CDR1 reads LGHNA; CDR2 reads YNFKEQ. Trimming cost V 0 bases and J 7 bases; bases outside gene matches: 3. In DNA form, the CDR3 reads TGTGCCAGCAGCCAAGAGGGGACAGGGGAACAGCCCCAGCATTTT. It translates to CASSQEGTGEQPQHF.

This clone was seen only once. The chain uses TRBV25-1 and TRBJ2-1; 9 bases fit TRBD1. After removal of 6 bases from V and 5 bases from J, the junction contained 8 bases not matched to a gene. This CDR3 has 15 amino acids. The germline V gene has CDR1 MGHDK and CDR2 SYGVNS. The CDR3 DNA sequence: TGTGCCAGCAGGGGACAGGGTGCTAACGACAATGAGCAGTTCTTC. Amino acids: CASRGQGANDNEQFF.

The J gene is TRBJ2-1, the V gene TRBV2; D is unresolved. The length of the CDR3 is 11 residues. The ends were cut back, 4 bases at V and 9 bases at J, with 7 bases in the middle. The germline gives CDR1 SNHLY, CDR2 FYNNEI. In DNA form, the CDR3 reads TGTGCCAGCAGTGGAGGTCTTGAGCAGTTCTTC. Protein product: CASSGGLEQFF. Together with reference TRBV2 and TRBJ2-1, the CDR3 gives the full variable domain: EPEVTQTPSHQVTQMGQEVILRCVPISNHLYFYWYRQILGQKVEFLVSFYNNEISEKSEIFDDQFSVERPDGSNFTLKIRSTKLEDSAMYFCASSGGLEQFFGPGTRLTVL.

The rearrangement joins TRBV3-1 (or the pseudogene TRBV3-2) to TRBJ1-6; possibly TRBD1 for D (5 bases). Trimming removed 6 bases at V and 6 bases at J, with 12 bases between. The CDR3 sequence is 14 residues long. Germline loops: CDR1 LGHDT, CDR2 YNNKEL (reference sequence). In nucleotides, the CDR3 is TGTGCCAGCAGGGCCGGGACTAGTAATTCACCCCTCCACTTT. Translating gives CASRAGTSNSPLHF.

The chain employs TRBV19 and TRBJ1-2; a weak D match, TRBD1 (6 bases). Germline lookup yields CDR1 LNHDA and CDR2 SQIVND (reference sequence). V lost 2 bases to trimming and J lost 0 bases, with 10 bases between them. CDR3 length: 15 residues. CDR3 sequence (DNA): TGTGCCAGTAGTATACCACAGGGTGCTAACTATGGCTACACCTTC. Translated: CASSIPQGANYGYTF.

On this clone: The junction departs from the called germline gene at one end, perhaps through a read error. CDR3 residues: CASSLDSRGLGDTIYF. In DNA form, the CDR3 reads TGTGCCAGCAGTTTGGACTCCAGGGGGCTTGGAGACACCATATATTTT. This chain links TRBV28 with TRBJ1-3; 8 nucleotides line up with TRBD1. CDR1 is MDHEN, CDR2 SYDVKM, per germline. The CDR3 spans 16 residues.

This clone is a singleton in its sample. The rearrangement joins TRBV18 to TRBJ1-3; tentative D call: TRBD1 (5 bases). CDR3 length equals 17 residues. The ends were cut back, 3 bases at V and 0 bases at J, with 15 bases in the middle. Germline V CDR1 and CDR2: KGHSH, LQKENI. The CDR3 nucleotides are TGTGCCAGCTCACCTAGGTCAGGGCCTCGCTCTGGAAACACCATATATTTT. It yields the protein CASSPRSGPRSGNTIYF. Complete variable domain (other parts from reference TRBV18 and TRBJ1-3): NAGVMQNPRHLVRRRGQEARLRCSPMKGHSHVYWYRQLPEEGLKFMVYLQKENIIDESGMPKERFSAEFPKEGPSILRIQQVVRGDSAAYFCASSPRSGPRSGNTIYFGEGSWLTVV.

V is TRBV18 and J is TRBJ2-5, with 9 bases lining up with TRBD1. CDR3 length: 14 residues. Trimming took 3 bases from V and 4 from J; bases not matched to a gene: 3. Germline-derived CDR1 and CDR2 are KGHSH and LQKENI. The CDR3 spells CASSPLGQGETQYF. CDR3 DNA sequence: TGTGCCAGCTCACCTTTGGGACAGGGAGAGACCCAGTACTTC.

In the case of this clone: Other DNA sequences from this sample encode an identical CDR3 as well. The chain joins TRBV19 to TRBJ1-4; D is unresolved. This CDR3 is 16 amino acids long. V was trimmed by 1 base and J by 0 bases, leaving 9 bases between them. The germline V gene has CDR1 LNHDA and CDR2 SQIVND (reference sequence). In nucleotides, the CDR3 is TGTGCCAGTAGTATAGCCAGACAATCAACTAATGAAAAACTGTTTTTT. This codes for CASSIARQSTNEKLFF.

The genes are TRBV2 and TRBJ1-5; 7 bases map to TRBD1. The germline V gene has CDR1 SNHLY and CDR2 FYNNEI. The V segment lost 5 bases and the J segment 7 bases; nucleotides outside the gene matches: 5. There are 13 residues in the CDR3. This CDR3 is CASSQQGRQPQHF. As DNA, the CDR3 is TGTGCCAGCAGTCAACAGGGGCGCCAGCCCCAGCATTTT.

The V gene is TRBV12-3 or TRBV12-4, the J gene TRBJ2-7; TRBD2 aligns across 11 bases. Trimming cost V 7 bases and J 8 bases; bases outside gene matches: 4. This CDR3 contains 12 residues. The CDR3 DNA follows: TGTGCCAGCACAACTAGCGGGAGCAAGCAGTACTTC. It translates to CASTTSGSKQYF.

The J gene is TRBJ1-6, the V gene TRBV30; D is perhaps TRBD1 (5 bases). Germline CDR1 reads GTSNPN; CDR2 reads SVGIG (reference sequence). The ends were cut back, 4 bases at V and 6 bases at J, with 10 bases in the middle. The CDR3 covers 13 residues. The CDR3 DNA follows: TGTGCCTGGACGTTGGGGCCTAATTCACCCCTCCACTTT. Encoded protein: CAWTLGPNSPLHF.

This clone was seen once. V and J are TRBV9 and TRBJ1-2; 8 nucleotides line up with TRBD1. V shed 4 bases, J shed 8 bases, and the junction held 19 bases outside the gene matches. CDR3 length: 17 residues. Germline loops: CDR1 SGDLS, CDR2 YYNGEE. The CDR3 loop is CASSKSTGDIIAGGYTF. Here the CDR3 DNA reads TGTGCCAGCAGCAAGTCGACAGGGGACATTATTGCGGGAGGCTACACCTTC.

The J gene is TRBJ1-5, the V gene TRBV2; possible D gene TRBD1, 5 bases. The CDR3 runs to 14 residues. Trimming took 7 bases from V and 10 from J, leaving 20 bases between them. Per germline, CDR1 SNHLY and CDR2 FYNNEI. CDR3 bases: TGTGCCAGCATGGGGGGGGACCGGAAAAATCCCCAGCATTTT. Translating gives CASMGGDRKNPQHF.

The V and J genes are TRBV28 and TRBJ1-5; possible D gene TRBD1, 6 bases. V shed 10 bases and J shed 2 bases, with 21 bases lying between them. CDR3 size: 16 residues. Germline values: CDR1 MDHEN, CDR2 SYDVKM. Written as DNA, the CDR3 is TGTGCCATACCGGCTCGGGGGGCGCAGGGCAATCAGCCCCAGCATTTT. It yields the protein CAIPARGAQGNQPQHF.

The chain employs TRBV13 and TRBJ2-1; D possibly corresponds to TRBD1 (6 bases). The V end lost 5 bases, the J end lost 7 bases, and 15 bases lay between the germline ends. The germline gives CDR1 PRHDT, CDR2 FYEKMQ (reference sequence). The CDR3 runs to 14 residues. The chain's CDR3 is CASSLTGDLNEQFF. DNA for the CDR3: TGTGCCAGCAGCCTGACAGGAGATTTGAATGAGCAGTTCTTC.

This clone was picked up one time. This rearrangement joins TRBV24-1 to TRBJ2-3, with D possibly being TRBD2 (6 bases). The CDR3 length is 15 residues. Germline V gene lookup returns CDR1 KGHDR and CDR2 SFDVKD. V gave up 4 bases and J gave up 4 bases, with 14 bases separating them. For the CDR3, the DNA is TGTGCCACCAGTGACCTTGTCGGAGGGCCAGATACGCAGTATTTT. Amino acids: CATSDLVGGPDTQYF.

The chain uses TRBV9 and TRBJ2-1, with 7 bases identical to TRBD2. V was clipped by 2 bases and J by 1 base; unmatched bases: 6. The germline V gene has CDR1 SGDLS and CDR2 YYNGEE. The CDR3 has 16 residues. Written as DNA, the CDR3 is TGTGCCAGCAGCGTGAGTAGCGGGCGATCCTACAATGAGCAGTTCTTC. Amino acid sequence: CASSVSSGRSYNEQFF.